The clone carrying this T cell receptor (beta chain) was observed at least ten times. Germline-derived CDR1 and CDR2 are GTSNPN and SVGIG (reference sequence). Trimming cost V 3 bases and J 0 bases, with 12 bases left between them. The CDR3 consists of 15 residues. These data come from a study of human T cells and chemical hapten exposure. Time point indicated: patch test 1, 2 weeks after DPC sensitization. Treatment meaning: therapeutic diphenylcyclopropenone sensitization with weekly scalp DPC. Using its own MiXCR run on the RACE reads, TCRdb lists one record per CDR3 protein. Of tens of thousands of distinct CDR3 sequences in the sample, approximately 11% are singletons; the top ten hold approximately 4.4%.

Sample: whole blood, taken in connection with sensitization to the hapten diphenylcyclopropenone (DPC). V and J are TRBV30 and TRBJ1-5; TRBD1 might be the D (5 bases). The origin of this receptor is a woman aged 50 to 60 with alopecia areata. Some clones in this sample may be carry-over from other donors' samples. The chain's CDR3 is CAWRPDSRSNQPQHF. The CDR3 DNA reads as TGTGCCTGGAGACCCGACAGTCGTAGCAATCAGCCCCAGCATTTT.